The rows below give T cell receptor beta chains drawn from one sample of a study of blood T cell repertoires in COVID-19. TCRdb's copy holds only in-frame clones and misses some; the assay was immunoSEQ multiplex PCR. The repertoire holds roughly 15,000 clones, roughly 73% seen once, with roughly 20% in the top ten. Specimen: peripheral blood. The origin of the receptors is a boy aged 2-9 years with active or convalescent COVID-19. CDR3s include the opening cysteine and the closing phenylalanine or tryptophan. Expanded clones are given a class, and other clones once, few, many or no size at all.

clone_size,j_call,v_call,cdr3_aa
medium-sized,TRBJ2-3,TRBV10-3,CAISERDTQYF
-,TRBJ2-2,TRBV5-4,CASSVGDSANTGELFF
-,TRBJ1-1,TRBV4-1,CASSLGEGRLNTEAFF
-,TRBJ1-1,TRBV15,CATRNPGQGNTEAFF
-,TRBJ2-3,TRBV25-1,CASGVGGLDTQYF
-,TRBJ2-1,TRBV27,CASRRSQSGRSYNEQFF
-,TRBJ1-1,TRBV6-5,CASTGQGMNTEAFF
-,TRBJ2-5,TRBV19,CASTQAGQGPETQYF
-,TRBJ2-1,TRBV3-1/TRBV3-2,CASSQEPTGSEWFNEQFF
once,TRBJ2-3,TRBV5-6,CASRPRSTDTQYF
-,TRBJ1-1,TRBV7-2,CASSRQNTEAFF
once,TRBJ2-7,TRBV7-9,CASSSYSGRPYEQYF
medium-sized,TRBJ2-4,TRBV28,CASSLSRQENIQYF
-,TRBJ1-6,TRBV18,CASSQQGANSPLHF
-,TRBJ2-6,TRBV20-1,CSASSSGRSPGANVLTF
-,TRBJ2-1,TRBV28,CASSQGIYNEQFF
-,TRBJ2-3,TRBV7-2,CASSSGLAGSRTDTQYF
-,TRBJ1-2,TRBV20-1,CSGRDSYGYTF
-,TRBJ1-2,TRBV5-1,CASSSVTSGGYTF
-,TRBJ2-4,TRBV30,CAWSPRTSVGIQYF
-,TRBJ2-1,TRBV30,CAWTDSPANNEQFF
-,TRBJ1-5,TRBV10-1,CANMGQTYQPQHF
hyperexpanded,TRBJ2-6,TRBV7-8,CASSSGLAPLAGANVLTF
-,TRBJ2-3,TRBV5-1,CASSLAGQYTDTQYF
-,TRBJ2-1,TRBV5-8,CASTLRGGYNEQFF
-,TRBJ1-5,TRBV19,CASTSGTGAPYSNQPQHF
few,TRBJ1-5,TRBV30,CAWSDSYGNQPQHF
-,TRBJ2-1,TRBV18,CASSPRTSGRTYNEQFF